One T cell receptor beta chain is described in this entry. Its antigen is unidentified. The sample comes from a study of memory CD4+ T cells and cytomegalovirus serostatus. General study findings and limits: About two fifths of the roughly 160 known CMV-associated TCRbeta sequences appeared in CD4+ memory.

Authors' methods: Out-of-frame sequences were removed, leaving roughly 2,200,000 distinct TCRbeta sequences. Produced via immunoSEQ multiplex PCR; TCRdb's table is partial and in-frame only. The V and J calls and clone size are taken from that table; D and trimming were inferred from the DNA. The profile shows 45,000 to 65,000 clones, about four fifths of them singletons. The CDR3 runs to 14 residues. V gave up 6 bases and J gave up 5 bases; unmatched junction bases: 9. Germline values: CDR1 LNHDA, CDR2 SQIVND (reference sequence). The sort gate was single viable CD3+CD4+CD8-CD45RO+ cells for memory CD4+ T cells.

The receptor comes from an adult in good health and CMV-seropositive. The sequencing sample was made of memory CD4+ T cells from blood. The rearrangement uses TRBV19 and TRBJ2-7; 8 nucleotides line up with TRBD1. CDR3 sequence (DNA): TGTGCCAGTAGAGAACGGGACAGGAACCACGAGCAGTACTTC. Its translation is CASRERDRNHEQYF. The entire variable domain, with the rest obtained from reference TRBV19 and TRBJ2-7, is as follows: DGGITQSPKYLFRKEGQNVTLSCEQNLNHDAMYWYRQDPGQGLRLIYYSQIVNDFQKGDIAEGYSVSREKKESFPLTVTSAQKNPTAFYLCASRERDRNHEQYFGPGTRLTVT.